This T cell receptor (beta chain) came from a study of vaccination effects on CD4 cells after COVID-19. Profiled with immunoSEQ multiplex PCR; TCRdb holds only in-frame clones, not every one. The sample holds about 66,000 clones, more than 60% seen once. In the case of this clone: Its specificity is unknown.

J lost 3 bases, V lost 2 bases, and 4 bases had no gene match. Germline V gene lookup returns CDR1 MNHNY and CDR2 SVGAGI (reference sequence). The CDR3 loop spans 15 amino acids. Researchers isolated CD4+ T cells once around 11 days of culture had elapsed. The sequences come from CD4+ T cells from PBMCs cultured without peptide, collected before COVID-19 vaccination. The sequence was obtained from a human donor who had a prior SARS-CoV-2 infection. The chain uses TRBV6-6 and TRBJ2-3, with 8 bases that match TRBD2. The DNA for the CDR3 is TGTGCCAGCAGTTACCCGGGACTAGGTACAGATACGCAGTATTTT. Translating it yields CASSYPGLGTDTQYF.